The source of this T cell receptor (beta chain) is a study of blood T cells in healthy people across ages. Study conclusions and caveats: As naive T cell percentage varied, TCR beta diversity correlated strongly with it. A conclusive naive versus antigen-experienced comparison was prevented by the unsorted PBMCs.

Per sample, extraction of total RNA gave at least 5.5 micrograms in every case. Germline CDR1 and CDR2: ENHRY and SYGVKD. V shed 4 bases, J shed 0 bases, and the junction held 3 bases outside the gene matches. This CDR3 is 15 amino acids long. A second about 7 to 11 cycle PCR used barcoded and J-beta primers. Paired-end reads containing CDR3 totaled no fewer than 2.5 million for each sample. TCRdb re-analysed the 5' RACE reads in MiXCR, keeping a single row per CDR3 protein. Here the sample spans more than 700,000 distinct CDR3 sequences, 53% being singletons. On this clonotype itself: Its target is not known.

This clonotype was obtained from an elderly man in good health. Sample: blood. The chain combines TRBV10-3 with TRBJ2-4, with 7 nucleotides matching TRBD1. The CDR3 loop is CAISAGQTAKNIQYF. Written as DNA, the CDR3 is TGTGCCATCAGTGCGGGACAGACAGCCAAAAACATTCAGTACTTC.